The 20 T cell receptor beta chains presented below share a single source sample, sequenced in a study of T cells after posttransplantation cyclophosphamide. Using immunoSEQ multiplex PCR, the repertoire was profiled, and TCRdb retains in-frame clones only, with some absent. This sample shows under 50,000 clones and no singletons; approximately 4.9% rests with the ten largest. Specimen: PBMCs. The receptors were gathered from a woman in her 50s in good health and a related stem cell transplant donor.

This clone was seen ten or more times. V gene TRBV27 combines with J gene TRBJ2-1, with D possibly being TRBD1 (6 bases). The CDR3 loop spans 13 amino acids. Trimming stripped 6 bases from V and 7 bases from J, with 13 bases between. Germline V gene sequence: CDR1 MNHEY, CDR2 SMNVEV (reference sequence). CDR3 loop: CASRGGLGNEQFF. The CDR3 nucleotides are TGTGCCAGCAGAGGGGGATTGGGGAATGAGCAGTTCTTC.

This clone was recorded many times. This chain links TRBV5-1 with TRBJ1-4, with 7 bases that match TRBD1. Looked up from germline, CDR1 is SGHRS and CDR2 is YFSETQ. V shed 5 bases and J 0 bases; nucleotides not matched to a gene: 4. The CDR3 contains 15 residues. The CDR3 sequence is CASRSQGATNEKLFF. CDR3 nucleotides: TGCGCCAGCAGATCCCAGGGGGCAACTAATGAAAAACTGTTTTTT.

This clone showed up many times. The chain recombines TRBV27 with TRBJ2-1, with 16 nucleotides matching TRBD2. Germline loops: CDR1 MNHEY, CDR2 SMNVEV (reference sequence). The CDR3 spans 18 residues. The V segment lost 1 base and the J segment 8 bases; nucleotides outside the gene matches: 8. The CDR3 protein is CASSLFPPGLAGGYEQFF. CDR3 DNA: TGTGCCAGCAGTTTATTCCCACCGGGACTAGCGGGGGGGTATGAGCAGTTCTTC.

This clone showed up many times. The gene calls are TRBV5-1 and TRBJ2-3; D gene ambiguous. The V end was cut by 0 bases, the J end by 10 bases, with 12 bases between. The CDR3 is made up of 13 amino acids. Germline values: CDR1 SGHRS, CDR2 YFSETQ. The CDR3 sequence is CASSLVPEEPQYF. DNA of the CDR3: TGCGCCAGCAGCTTGGTCCCCGAAGAGCCGCAGTATTTT. The whole variable domain, remainder taken from reference TRBV5-1 and TRBJ2-3, is KAGVTQTPRYLIKTRGQQVTLSCSPISGHRSVSWYQQTPGQGLQFLFEYFSETQRNKGNFPGRFSGRQFSNSRSEMNVSTLELGDSALYLCASSLVPEEPQYFGPGTRLTVL.

This clone has a count of ten or more. The chain links TRBV9 to TRBJ1-1; 11 positions match TRBD1. Trimming cost V 3 bases and J 4 bases; bases outside gene matches: 20. The V gene's germline CDR1 is SGDLS and CDR2 YYNGEE. This CDR3 comprises 20 residues. This CDR3 is CASSAPIIVSSGQGATEAFF. The CDR3 DNA reads TGTGCCAGCAGCGCCCCTATCATAGTTTCCTCTGGACAGGGGGCCACTGAAGCTTTCTTT.

This clone was counted many times. This chain connects TRBV18 to TRBJ2-5; D is perhaps TRBD2 (5 bases). The CDR3 has 14 amino acids. The germline V and J ends were trimmed by 4 bases and 1 base, with 10 bases remaining between them. Germline V gene sequence: CDR1 KGHSH, CDR2 LQKENI. The CDR3 DNA follows: TGTGCCAGCTCACAACCCCGGGGCCAAGAGACCCAGTACTTC. Protein product: CASSQPRGQETQYF.

This clone was observed at least ten times. The chain recombines TRBV4-1 with TRBJ2-1; 10 positions match TRBD1. The V gene end was trimmed by 4 bases and the J gene end by 5 bases; junction bases not matched to a gene: 5. Germline CDR1 MGHRA, CDR2 YSYEKL. The CDR3 totals 15 residues. As DNA, the CDR3 is TGCGCCAGCAGCCGTAGACAGGGGGCCAACAATGAGCAGTTCTTC. It is translated as CASSRRQGANNEQFF.

The chain has TRBV2 and TRBJ2-1; 8 bases line up with TRBD2. V lost 5 bases and J lost 8; bases outside the gene matches: 11. This CDR3 is built from 15 residues. Germline V gene data show CDR1 as SNHLY and CDR2 as FYNNEI. The CDR3, as DNA: TGTGCCAGCAGTCTCACGGGGGGGCCCAGGGATGAGCAGTTCTTC. Translated: CASSLTGGPRDEQFF. The whole variable domain, filled in from reference TRBV2 and TRBJ2-1, reads EPEVTQTPSHQVTQMGQEVILRCVPISNHLYFYWYRQILGQKVEFLVSFYNNEISEKSEIFDDQFSVERPDGSNFTLKIRSTKLEDSAMYFCASSLTGGPRDEQFFGPGTRLTVL.

This clone was observed at least ten times. V usage is TRBV7-2 and J usage is TRBJ1-6; D is uncertain. The germline V gene encodes CDR1 SGHTA and CDR2 FQGNSA. Trimming took off 0 bases at V and 7 bases at J, with 7 bases between the two ends. This CDR3 is 14 amino acids long. CDR3 in DNA: TGTGCCAGCAGCTTAGCACAGTGGAATTCACCCCTCCACTTT. It codes for CASSLAQWNSPLHF. The full variable domain, completed using reference TRBV7-2 and TRBJ1-6, is GAGVSQSPSNKVTEKGKDVELRCDPISGHTALYWYRQSLGQGLEFLIYFQGNSAPDKSGLPSDRFSAERTGGSVSTLTIQRTQQEDSAVYLCASSLAQWNSPLHFGNGTRLTVT.

This clone was detected ten times or more. The V and J genes are TRBV7-8 and TRBJ2-7; D might be TRBD2 (5 bases). Germline V CDR1 and CDR2: SGHVS, FQNEAQ. The CDR3 has 15 amino acids. Trimming stripped 4 bases from V and 5 bases from J, with 18 bases between. The CDR3 DNA reads as TGTGCCAGCAGCTCCCGGACTGGAGCCTCACACGAGCAGTACTTC. Translating gives CASSSRTGASHEQYF.

The table lists this clone with many counts. The chain uses TRBV2 and TRBJ2-7, with D maybe TRBD2 (6 bases). Germline CDR1 is SNHLY and CDR2 is FYNNEI. The CDR3 is 15 amino acids. Trimming removed 4 bases at V and 5 bases at J, with 18 bases between. The chain's CDR3 is CASSGGSRSGDEQYF. Here the CDR3 DNA reads TGTGCCAGCAGTGGAGGTAGTCGGTCGGGGGACGAGCAGTACTTC.

This clone was observed many times. The rearrangement links TRBV7-2 to TRBJ2-4; a possible D gene is TRBD2 (5 bases). There are 17 residues in the CDR3. The germline gives CDR1 SGHTA, CDR2 FQGNSA. Trimming shortened V by 0 bases and J by 1 base, and 13 bases separated the two germline ends. CDR3 amino acids: CASSLARGFLAKNIQYF. CDR3 nucleotides: TGTGCCAGCAGCTTAGCGCGAGGGTTCCTTGCCAAAAACATTCAGTACTTC.

This clone was counted many times. The chain links TRBV18 to TRBJ1-5; no clear D gene. Germline V gene lookup returns CDR1 KGHSH and CDR2 LQKENI. Deletions cut 0 bases from V and 0 bases from J, with 9 bases between. The CDR3 contains 16 residues. The CDR3 coding sequence is TGTGCCAGCTCACCACCGGGCAGAAATAGCAATCAGCCCCAGCATTTT. Protein product: CASSPPGRNSNQPQHF.

This clone was observed at least ten times. The chain links TRBV7-9 to TRBJ1-6; perhaps TRBD1 as D (5 bases). Looked up from germline, CDR1 is SEHNR and CDR2 is FQNEAQ (reference sequence). The CDR3 spans 14 residues. Between the trimmed V and J ends, which lost 3 bases and 7 bases, there was a span of 10 bases. This CDR3 reads CASSLDTENSPLHF. The CDR3 region has the DNA TGTGCCAGCAGCTTGGACACAGAAAATTCACCCCTCCACTTT.

This clone was found many times. CDR3: CASSAPGLITDTQYF. The CDR3 DNA reads as TGTGCCAGCAGCGCTCCGGGACTGATCACAGATACGCAGTATTTT. The chain employs TRBV11-3 and TRBJ2-3, with D possibly TRBD2 on 6 matching bases. Germline V gene sequence: CDR1 SGHNT, CDR2 YENEEA. V lost 5 bases, J lost 2 bases, and 14 bases lay in between. CDR3 length: 15 residues.

Many counts were recorded for this clone. The rearrangement joins TRBV28 to TRBJ2-7, with D maybe TRBD2 (7 bases). Between the trimmed V and J ends, which lost 3 bases and 3 bases, there was a span of 12 bases. This CDR3 contains 14 residues. Germline CDR1 and CDR2: MDHEN and SYDVKM. The CDR3 DNA reads as TGTGCCAGCAGTTTTGGGGGGGGCCTCTACGAGCAGTACTTC. Translating gives CASSFGGGLYEQYF.

This clone has a count of ten or more. V gene TRBV4-1 combines with J gene TRBJ2-5; 7 bases fit TRBD1. The V gene's germline CDR1 is MGHRA and CDR2 YSYEKL. The CDR3 is 16 amino acids. V lost 3 bases and J lost 0; bases outside the gene matches: 7. CDR3 DNA sequence: TGCGCCAGCAGCCATTCGGGACAGAGGAACCAAGAGACCCAGTACTTC. It is translated as CASSHSGQRNQETQYF.

This clone has a count of ten or more. The chain recombines TRBV7-9 with TRBJ2-7, with a tentative D call TRBD1 (5 bases). With 2 bases removed from V and 3 bases from J, the gap between germline ends came to 8 bases. From germline, CDR1 is SEHNR and CDR2 FQNEAQ (reference sequence). The CDR3 runs to 13 residues. The CDR3 spells CASSLRQNYEQYF. The CDR3 DNA follows: TGTGCCAGCAGCTTAAGACAGAACTACGAGCAGTACTTC. The full variable domain, rest sourced from reference TRBV7-9 and TRBJ2-7, is DTGVSQNPRHKITKRGQNVTFRCDPISEHNRLYWYRQTLGQGPEFLTYFQNEAQLEKSRLLSDRFSAERPKGSFSTLEIQRTEQGDSAMYLCASSLRQNYEQYFGPGTRLTVT.

In its sample, this clone was seen a few times. The sample carries other DNA sequences with the same CDR3. The genes are TRBV9 and TRBJ1-3; D unresolved. The V end was cut by 3 bases, the J end by 7 bases, with 20 bases between. Germline-derived CDR1 and CDR2 are SGDLS and YYNGEE. The length of the CDR3 is 16 residues. In DNA, the CDR3 is TGTGCCAGCAGCGACAGCCGGGAGACTAGCTGGAACACCATATATTTT. This gives the protein CASSDSRETSWNTIYF.

This clone was found many times. CDR3 protein: CASTPSGTGASIVYEQYF. The DNA of the CDR3 is TGTGCCAGCACCCCATCCGGGACAGGGGCCTCAATCGTCTACGAGCAGTACTTC. J is TRBJ2-7 and V is TRBV7-8, with TRBD1 identical over 10 bases. Trimming at V came to 7 bases and at J to 3 bases, leaving 18 bases not matched to a gene. The CDR3 spans 18 residues. Per the germline V gene, CDR1 is SGHVS and CDR2 is FQNEAQ.